This record concerns one TCR beta chain sequence. Its antigen is as yet unknown. The sample originates from a study of cytomegalovirus exposure and HLA in healthy donors. Whole-study findings and limits: Confirmation was obtained in vitro that a few CMV-associated chains are specific for CMV antigens. Some public TCRs appeared in many individuals, while most sequences were rare.

TCRdb's copy holds only in-frame clones and misses some; the assay was immunoSEQ multiplex PCR. Here the sample spans some 190,000 clones, about 82% being singletons. The length of the CDR3 is 14 residues. The ends were cut back, 1 base at V and 7 bases at J, with 11 bases in the middle. The germline V gene encodes CDR1 GTSNPN and CDR2 SVGIG (reference sequence). Sequencing used PBMCs. The TCR was taken from a young woman in good health and CMV-seronegative. The rearrangement uses TRBV30 and TRBJ1-6; TRBD1 might be the D (5 bases). The CDR3 here is CAWSAGGNNSPLHF. In DNA, the CDR3 is TGTGCCTGGAGTGCCGGGGGGAACAATTCACCCCTCCACTTT.